This entry is about one T cell receptor (beta chain). The antigen remains unidentified. Using immunoSEQ multiplex PCR, the repertoire was profiled, and TCRdb retains in-frame clones only, with some absent. The sample has some 3,100 clones; approximately 81% are singletons. This sample stems from a study of ipilimumab plus nivolumab after autologous stem cell transplantation. Study-wide results and caveats: Per the authors, repertoire, Treg and microbiota data justify further study.

Patients received nivolumab 3 mg/kg at weeks 1, 4, 7, 10, then fortnightly to week 26. Germline V lookup: CDR1 SEHNR, CDR2 FQNEAQ (reference sequence). V lost 5 bases, J lost 6 bases, and 19 bases lay in between. This CDR3 is built from 15 residues. The specimen was PBMCs, collected in a trial of ipilimumab plus nivolumab as post-transplant consolidation. The sequence derives from a male donor with multiple myeloma. This rearrangement joins TRBV7-9 to TRBJ1-2; possibly TRBD1 for D (5 bases). This CDR3 reads CASSLWTSGADGYTF. The CDR3 region has the DNA TGTGCCAGCAGCCTATGGACATCAGGAGCGGATGGCTACACCTTC.